The source of this TCR beta chain is a study of control samples from healthy donors and cancer patients. The length of the CDR3 is 13 residues. Trimming took off 4 bases at V and 4 bases at J, with 10 bases between the two ends. CDR1 and CDR2 (germline): SNHLY, FYNNEI. This clone was recorded only once. The table came from immunoSEQ multiplex PCR; TCRdb's copy has only in-frame clones and leaves some out. The sample records some 170,000 clones, approximately 94% being singletons. The chain recombines TRBV2 with TRBJ1-2, with a possible D match to TRBD1 (6 bases). The sequencing sample was made of PBMCs. The source of this sequence is a man aged 60 to 69 with colorectal cancer. The CDR3 DNA follows: TGTGCCAGCAGTGTTGACAGGTCCTATGGCTACACCTTC. The encoded protein is CASSVDRSYGYTF.